These 26 T cell receptor beta chains were sequenced from one sample in a study of identical twins. One entry per CDR3 protein results from TCRdb running MiXCR on the 5' RACE reads. Here the sample spans some 790,000 distinct CDR3 sequences, around a sixth being singletons. This sample was also put to use in a study of T cells expressing NK-cell markers.

The source material was PBMCs. These receptors were taken from a young woman in good health.

This clonotype was counted ten times or more. The chain uses TRBV12-3 or TRBV12-4 and TRBJ2-4; D tentatively fits TRBD1 or TRBD2 (5 bases each). This CDR3 is 16 amino acids long. Trimming removed 3 bases from V and 1 base from J, with 13 bases in between. The CDR3 spells CASSFPGAGAKNIQYF. CDR3 bases: TGTGCCAGCAGTTTCCCCGGGGCAGGGGCCAAAAACATTCAGTACTTC.

This clonotype has only a few counts. The chain has TRBV24-1 and TRBJ1-4; no clear D gene. CDR1 and CDR2 from the germline V gene are KGHDR and SFDVKD. V was pared by 0 bases and J by 8 bases, with 3 bases between. The CDR3 is 12 residues long. The DNA for the CDR3 is TGTGCCACCAGTGATTTGAGGGAAAAACTGTTTTTT. The encoded protein is CATSDLREKLFF.

The rearrangement uses TRBV27 and TRBJ2-2, with D unresolved. Trimming took off 5 bases at V and 2 bases at J, with 12 bases between the two ends. There are 15 residues in the CDR3. Germline assignment: CDR1 MNHEY and CDR2 SMNVEV (reference sequence). The CDR3 loop is CASSGPAFNTGELFF. The CDR3 DNA is TGTGCCAGCAGTGGGCCAGCTTTTAACACCGGGGAGCTGTTTTTT.

The CDR3, as DNA: TGTGCCAGCAGTTACCTTGCCAGGGAAGAGGCCCGCTACAATGAGCAGTTCTTC. It encodes CASSYLAREEARYNEQFF. The chain has TRBV6-5 and TRBJ2-1; TRBD1 is a possible D gene (5 bases). Germline V gene data show CDR1 as MNHEY and CDR2 as SVGAGI. Trimming removed 2 bases at V and 3 bases at J, with 20 bases between. This CDR3 comprises 18 residues.

J is TRBJ2-1 and V is TRBV14; TRBD1 matches 8 bases. Trimming cost V 1 base and J 6 bases; bases outside gene matches: 5. This CDR3 is built from 15 residues. Germline-derived CDR1 and CDR2 are SGHDN and FVKESK. CDR3 region: CASSQGQGAGNEQFF. In nucleotides, the CDR3 is TGTGCCAGCAGCCAAGGGCAGGGGGCGGGCAATGAGCAGTTCTTC.

The chain joins TRBV3-1 to TRBJ1-1, with D unresolved. V lost 3 bases and J 4 bases, leaving 12 bases between the germline ends. CDR1 and CDR2 from the germline V gene are LGHDT and YNNKEL (reference sequence). The CDR3 contains 14 residues. In DNA form, the CDR3 reads TGTGCCAGCAGCCAGGTATTGGATGCCACTGAAGCTTTCTTT. This encodes CASSQVLDATEAFF.

This clonotype has a handful of counts. CDR3 in DNA: TGTGCCATCAGCCCGACTAGCGGGAGGACCAATGAGCAGTTCTTC. It translates to CAISPTSGRTNEQFF. This chain joins TRBV10-3 and TRBJ2-1; TRBD2 aligns across 13 bases. The germline CDR1 and CDR2 sequences are ENHRY and SYGVKD. This CDR3 is built from 15 residues. Unmatched junction bases numbered 5, after V lost 6 bases and J lost 6 bases.

V gene TRBV12-3 or TRBV12-4 combines with J gene TRBJ2-1; D might be TRBD1 (6 bases). The CDR3 loop spans 15 amino acids. Trimming shortened V by 5 bases and J by 5 bases, and 16 bases separated the two germline ends. CDR3 residues: CASSPGRGRNNEQFF. CDR3 DNA: TGTGCCAGCAGTCCTGGAAGGGGGAGAAACAATGAGCAGTTCTTC.

The CDR3 spells CSARRQDSYEQYF. In nucleotides, the CDR3 is TGCAGTGCTCGCAGACAGGATTCCTACGAGCAGTACTTC. The chain has TRBV20-1 and TRBJ2-7, with TRBD1 as a possible D gene (6 bases). V was clipped by 5 bases and J by 1 base, with 12 bases between them. CDR1 DFQATT and CDR2 SNEGSKA come from the germline V gene (reference sequence). The CDR3 runs 13 residues.

This clonotype occurred a few times. The J gene is TRBJ2-3, the V gene TRBV15; TRBD2 might be the D (6 bases). Per germline, CDR1 LNHNV and CDR2 YYDKDF (reference sequence). The CDR3 runs to 17 residues. Trimming removed 2 bases at V and 0 bases at J, with 15 bases between. The CDR3 protein is CATSRPFAAGSTDTQYF. The CDR3, as DNA: TGTGCCACCAGCAGACCTTTTGCGGCGGGGAGCACAGATACGCAGTATTTT. Looking up the rest from reference TRBV15 and TRBJ2-3 gives the full variable domain: DAMVIQNPRYQVTQFGKPVTLSCSQTLNHNVMYWYQQKSSQAPKLLFHYYDKDFNNEADTPDNFQSRRPNTSFCFLDIRSPGLGDTAMYLCATSRPFAAGSTDTQYFGPGTRLTVL.

This rearrangement joins TRBV10-3 to TRBJ2-1; a weak D match, TRBD2 (7 bases). This CDR3 has 13 amino acids. The V gene's germline CDR1 is ENHRY and CDR2 SYGVKD. Trimming cost V 4 bases and J 8 bases, with 12 bases left between them. The CDR3 sequence is CAISGTAGHEQFF. Written as DNA, the CDR3 is TGTGCCATCAGTGGGACAGCGGGACATGAGCAGTTCTTC.

The rearrangement links TRBV19 to TRBJ2-1; 7 bases are a match to TRBD2. The J segment lost 9 bases and the V segment lost 5 bases, leaving 10 bases of the junction unmatched. The CDR3 length is 14 residues. The germline gives CDR1 LNHDA, CDR2 SQIVND (reference sequence). CDR3 amino acids: CASSGGGGISEQFF. CDR3 DNA: TGTGCCAGTAGTGGGGGGGGAGGGATCAGTGAGCAGTTCTTC.

The chain recombines TRBV6-2 or TRBV6-3 with TRBJ1-2, with D hard to call. Trimming left V 3 bases short and J 5 bases short, with 19 bases between. Per germline, CDR1 MNHEY and CDR2 SVGEGT. This CDR3 has 16 residues. The CDR3 loop reads CASSYSVQEVGYGYTF. DNA for the CDR3: TGTGCCAGCAGTTATTCCGTCCAGGAGGTCGGGTATGGCTACACCTTC.

The chain joins TRBV5-8 to TRBJ2-4, with unresolved D. The V end was cut by 0 bases, the J end by 15 bases, with 13 bases between. This CDR3 spans 12 amino acids. The V gene's germline CDR1 is SGHTS and CDR2 YDEGEE. The CDR3 bases are TGTGCCAGCAGCTTGGCGGGCCTATTAAGGTACTTC. This translates into CASSLAGLLRYF.

This clonotype was observed a few times. The rearrangement joins TRBV5-1 to TRBJ2-1; 9 bases match TRBD2. CDR3 size: 15 residues. V lost 0 bases to trimming and J lost 9 bases; unmatched junction nucleotides: 7. Germline V lookup: CDR1 SGHRS, CDR2 YFSETQ. The CDR3 is CASSLVVAGVGEQFF. CDR3 coding DNA: TGCGCCAGCAGCTTGGTTGTAGCGGGAGTCGGTGAGCAGTTCTTC.

The chain uses TRBV5-6 and TRBJ2-7, with D unclear. The CDR3 is made up of 13 amino acids. Germline CDR1 and CDR2: SGHDT and YYEEEE. V was cut by 4 bases and J by 5 bases, with 13 bases left in between. The CDR3, as DNA: TGTGCCAGCAGCACGGTCAATTTGGACGAGCAGTACTTC. As protein: CASSTVNLDEQYF. Filled out from reference TRBV5-6 and TRBJ2-7, the complete variable domain reads DAGVTQSPTHLIKTRGQQVTLRCSPKSGHDTVSWYQQALGQGPQFIFQYYEEEERQRGNFPDRFSGHQFPNYSSELNVNALLLGDSALYLCASSTVNLDEQYFGPGTRLTVT.

Only a few counts were recorded for this clonotype. The rearrangement uses TRBV21-1 and TRBJ2-2. TRBV21-1 is a pseudogene segment. The CDR3 has 15 residues. The CDR3 spells CASSPKVGLPGELFF. Here the CDR3 DNA reads TGTGCCAGCAGTCCAAAAGTCGGGTTGCCCGGGGAGCTGTTTTTT.

This clonotype was seen a few times. The rearrangement links TRBV5-6 to TRBJ1-1; 10 bases line up with TRBD1. V dropped 4 bases and J dropped 3; count of bases not matched to a gene: 6. Looked up from germline, CDR1 is SGHDT and CDR2 is YYEEEE. The CDR3 is 15 amino acids. The CDR3 sequence: CASSPLGQGDTEAFF. The CDR3 DNA is TGTGCCAGCAGCCCGTTAGGACAGGGGGACACTGAAGCTTTCTTT.

The chain uses TRBV20-1 and TRBJ2-1; TRBD2 matches at 8 bases. Germline values: CDR1 DFQATT, CDR2 SNEGSKA (reference sequence). V lost 6 bases to trimming and J lost 7 bases; unmatched junction nucleotides: 11. The CDR3 has 14 amino acids. DNA for the CDR3: TGCAGTGCAGGACTAGCCCAAAATGGTAATGAGCAGTTCTTC. Translation: CSAGLAQNGNEQFF.

The CDR3 reads CASSLGETSINEQFF. CDR3 nucleotides: TGTGCCAGCAGCTTGGGGGAAACTAGTATCAATGAGCAGTTCTTC. The chain carries TRBV7-2 and TRBJ2-1; possibly TRBD1 or TRBD2 for D (5 bases each). The V end was cut by 3 bases, the J end by 6 bases, with 15 bases between. CDR3 length: 15 amino acids. The V gene's germline CDR1 is SGHTA and CDR2 FQGNSA.

This clonotype was counted at least ten times. The chain couples TRBV20-1 to TRBJ1-1; D uncertain. The CDR3 consists of 13 residues. The V gene's germline CDR1 is DFQATT and CDR2 SNEGSKA (reference sequence). The V end was cut by 6 bases, the J end by 4 bases, with 15 bases between. The CDR3 loop reads CSATKQTGTEAFF. CDR3 in DNA: TGCAGTGCCACAAAGCAGACGGGCACTGAAGCTTTCTTT.

This clonotype was counted a few times. This sequence joins TRBV20-1 and TRBJ2-3; TRBD2 is a possible D gene (6 bases). The CDR3 loop spans 15 amino acids. The V end was cut by 5 bases, the J end by 2 bases, with 17 bases between. The germline V gene has CDR1 DFQATT and CDR2 SNEGSKA (reference sequence). CDR3 amino acids: CSAARDSSYTDTQYF. The CDR3 DNA reads as TGCAGTGCTGCCCGGGACTCCTCCTACACAGATACGCAGTATTTT.

This clonotype was counted only a few times. The V gene is TRBV20-1, the J gene TRBJ2-7, with D possibly TRBD2 on 6 matching bases. The germline V and J ends were trimmed by 6 bases and 3 bases, with 18 bases remaining between them. This CDR3 spans 14 amino acids. Per germline, CDR1 DFQATT and CDR2 SNEGSKA (reference sequence). The DNA for the CDR3 is TGCAGTGCCCGGACGAGAGGGGACTTCTACGAGCAGTACTTC. Translation gives CSARTRGDFYEQYF.

This clonotype was found a few times. The CDR3 sequence is CASSPTVVYEQYF. The CDR3 bases are TGTGCCAGCAGCCCCACGGTAGTATACGAGCAGTACTTC. This chain joins TRBV7-2 and TRBJ2-7; D remains unclear. The CDR3 contains 13 residues. Germline V lookup: CDR1 SGHTA, CDR2 FQGNSA. Trimming pared 5 bases from V and 4 bases from J, leaving 12 bases between. Drawing the rest from reference TRBV7-2 and TRBJ2-7, the complete variable domain is GAGVSQSPSNKVTEKGKDVELRCDPISGHTALYWYRQSLGQGLEFLIYFQGNSAPDKSGLPSDRFSAERTGGSVSTLTIQRTQQEDSAVYLCASSPTVVYEQYFGPGTRLTVT.

This clonotype was seen ten or more times. The V and J genes are TRBV20-1 and TRBJ1-1; maybe TRBD1 (6 bases). The germline gives CDR1 DFQATT, CDR2 SNEGSKA (reference sequence). The V and J ends lost 0 bases and 5 bases respectively, with 13 bases between them. The CDR3 totals 14 residues. CDR3 residues: CSARDPRGRTEAFF. CDR3 DNA: TGCAGTGCTAGAGATCCACGGGGGCGGACTGAAGCTTTCTTT.

This clonotype occurred once. CDR3 in amino acids: CASSLAGAGNTEAFF. The CDR3 coding sequence is TGTGCCAGCAGCTTAGCGGGGGCGGGGAACACTGAAGCTTTCTTT. This sequence joins TRBV7-8 and TRBJ1-1, with D tentatively TRBD1 (6 bases). This CDR3 comprises 15 residues. CDR1 is SGHVS and CDR2 is FQNEAQ in the germline V gene. Trimming left V 0 bases short and J 1 base short, with 9 bases between.